This T cell receptor beta chain was observed in a study of blood T cell repertoires in COVID-19. Across the whole study: The United States, Italy and Spain provided the acute and convalescent COVID-19 samples. PBMCs, B-cell-depleted T cells, or T cells provided the cDNA or gDNA that made up the material.

The CDR3 is 13 residues long. V shed 4 bases and J shed 2 bases, with 6 bases lying between them. Germline CDR1 reads SGHVS; CDR2 reads FQNEAQ. Study processing details: For nucleated cells, counts were estimated from reference gene primer amplification. Clones were sequenced by immunoSEQ multiplex PCR, and TCRdb holds only the in-frame ones, with some missing. V, J and clone size are those of that table, while D and trimming were read from the DNA. There are around 180,000 clones in the sample; approximately 87% occur only once, and around 20% lies in the top ten. The rearrangement links TRBV7-8 to TRBJ1-5; TRBD1 might be the D (5 bases). Material for sequencing was peripheral blood. This TCR was sampled from a man aged 70 or older with active or convalescent COVID-19. Written as DNA, the CDR3 is TGTGCCAGCAGCTCCAGGGGCAATCAGCCCCAGCATTTT. Translation gives CASSSRGNQPQHF.